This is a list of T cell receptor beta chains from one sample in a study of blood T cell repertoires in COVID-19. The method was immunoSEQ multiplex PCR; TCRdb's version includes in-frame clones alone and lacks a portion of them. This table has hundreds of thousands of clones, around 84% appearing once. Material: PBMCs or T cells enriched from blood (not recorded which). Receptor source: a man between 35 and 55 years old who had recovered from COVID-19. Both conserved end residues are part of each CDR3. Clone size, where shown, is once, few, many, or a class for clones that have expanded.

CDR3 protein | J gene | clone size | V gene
CASSQGGHGGGYTF | TRBJ1-2 | NA | TRBV14
CASSANINSPLHF | TRBJ1-6 | NA | TRBV7-2
CATSRDDSPLHF | TRBJ1-6 | NA | TRBV15
CASSNGGVGTSVDEQYF | TRBJ2-7 | NA | TRBV19
CASSTRLAGGNSYEQYF | TRBJ2-7 | NA | TRBV27
CASSSSGTSRPSTDTQYF | TRBJ2-3 | NA | TRBV27
CASSVLINSPLHF | TRBJ1-6 | once | TRBV6-2/TRBV6-3
CASSSGAFRTDTQYF | TRBJ2-3 | NA | TRBV7-2
CASIQSSYNSPLHF | TRBJ1-6 | NA | TRBV6-5
CASSPLSRGEGEAFF | TRBJ1-1 | NA | TRBV18
CATSEAGNYGYTF | TRBJ1-2 | NA | TRBV24-1
CASSLDSNTYEQYF | TRBJ2-7 | NA | TRBV5-1
CASSQTGQGLAKNIQYF | TRBJ2-4 | NA | TRBV4-2
CASSYNIGGTEAFF | TRBJ1-1 | NA | TRBV6-5
CASRQGASATNEKLFF | TRBJ1-4 | NA | TRBV27
CAWGGHPEMQPQHF | TRBJ1-5 | NA | TRBV30
CASSFLAGVGYEQYF | TRBJ2-7 | NA | TRBV7-3